These 12 T cell receptor beta chains came from one sample sequenced in a study of blood T cell repertoires in COVID-19. The assay was immunoSEQ multiplex PCR, and TCRdb's table has in-frame clones only and misses some. There are about 440,000 clones in the sample; around 89% occur only once, and 4.3% lies in the top ten. The specimen sequenced was peripheral blood. The receptors here all came from a woman between 25 and 40 years old with acute or convalescent COVID-19.

The sample holds one count of this clone. In the same sample, other DNA sequences code for this CDR3. V usage is TRBV30 and J usage is TRBJ2-7; 10 bases match TRBD2. This CDR3 has 13 amino acids. Looked up from germline, CDR1 is GTSNPN and CDR2 is SVGIG (reference sequence). Losses at the gene ends were 2 bases for V and 3 bases for J; bases not matched to a gene: 1. CDR3 amino acids: CAWSIAGGYEQYF. The CDR3 coding sequence is TGTGCCTGGAGTATAGCGGGGGGCTACGAGCAGTACTTC.

The chain has TRBV28 and TRBJ1-2; perhaps TRBD1 as D (6 bases). Trimming stripped 3 bases from V and 5 bases from J, with 10 bases between. Germline assignment: CDR1 MDHEN and CDR2 SYDVKM. The CDR3 length is 13 residues. CDR3 in amino acids: CASSFQDSYGYTF. As DNA, the CDR3 is TGTGCCAGCAGTTTCCAGGACAGTTATGGCTACACCTTC.

The chain has TRBV24-1 and TRBJ1-5; D gene ambiguous. Trimming stripped 11 bases from V and 0 bases from J, with 31 bases between. Germline lookup yields CDR1 KGHDR and CDR2 SFDVKD. The CDR3 consists of 20 residues. This CDR3 reads CAILVWRISVFNYSNQPQHF. The CDR3 nucleotides are TGTGCCATATTGGTGTGGAGGATTTCCGTCTTTAATTATAGCAATCAGCCCCAGCATTTT.

The chain is built from TRBV5-6 and TRBJ1-5, with D perhaps TRBD1 (5 bases). Between the trimmed V and J ends, which lost 2 bases and 7 bases, there was a span of 13 bases. This CDR3 is 14 amino acids long. Germline V CDR1 and CDR2: SGHDT, YYEEEE. CDR3 residues: CASSFGGTGQPQHF. The DNA of the CDR3 is TGTGCCAGCAGCTTTGGCGGGACGGGGCAGCCCCAGCATTTT. Supplemented by reference TRBV5-6 and TRBJ1-5, the full variable domain reads DAGVTQSPTHLIKTRGQQVTLRCSPKSGHDTVSWYQQALGQGPQFIFQYYEEEERQRGNFPDRFSGHQFPNYSSELNVNALLLGDSALYLCASSFGGTGQPQHFGDGTRLSIL.

This chain joins TRBV7-9 and TRBJ1-5; 8 bases fit TRBD1. The CDR3 covers 17 residues. V dropped 1 base and J dropped 4; count of bases not matched to a gene: 9. Germline CDR1 SEHNR, CDR2 FQNEAQ (reference sequence). The DNA of the CDR3 is TGTGCCAGCAGCTTAGGATTGGGTCAGGGGGCAAATCAGCCCCAGCATTTT. This codes for CASSLGLGQGANQPQHF.

The chain joins TRBV5-4 to TRBJ2-7; a possible D gene is TRBD1 (6 bases). In germline, CDR1 is SGHNT, CDR2 YYREEE (reference sequence). The length of the CDR3 is 12 residues. The V gene lost 4 bases and the J gene lost 7 bases, with 12 bases spanning the gap. The CDR3, as DNA: TGTGCCAGCAGCCTAACAGGGATTGAGCAGTACTTC. As protein: CASSLTGIEQYF. The variable domain in full, with the rest retrieved from reference TRBV5-4 and TRBJ2-7, is ETGVTQSPTHLIKTRGQQVTLRCSSQSGHNTVSWYQQALGQGPQFIFQYYREEENGRGNFPPRFSGLQFPNYSSELNVNALELDDSALYLCASSLTGIEQYFGPGTRLTVT.

The CDR3 spells CASSPLGQGGPEAFF. CDR3 bases: TGTGCCAGCTCACCACTTGGACAGGGGGGGCCTGAAGCTTTCTTT. The chain combines TRBV18 with TRBJ1-1; the match to TRBD1 covers 10 bases. The CDR3 length is 15 residues. Germline V lookup: CDR1 KGHSH, CDR2 LQKENI. V shed 1 base, J shed 6 bases, and the junction held 5 bases outside the gene matches.

This clone occurred once. The chain uses TRBV5-6 and TRBJ2-3; D gene ambiguous. The CDR3 runs 16 residues. Germline CDR1 and CDR2: SGHDT and YYEEEE. The V end lost 1 base, the J end lost 1 base, and 13 bases lay between the germline ends. The CDR3 DNA reads as TGTGCCAGCAGCTTGCGGGTAATTAGAGGCACAGATACGCAGTATTTT. It specifies CASSLRVIRGTDTQYF.

This rearrangement joins TRBV27 to TRBJ1-2, with D possibly being TRBD1 (6 bases). Germline loops: CDR1 MNHEY, CDR2 SMNVEV (reference sequence). V shed 3 bases and J shed 4 bases, with 9 bases lying between them. The CDR3 sequence is 13 residues long. The CDR3 DNA follows: TGTGCCAGCAGTTTTGGGACAACCTATGGCTACACCTTC. Its protein product is CASSFGTTYGYTF.

J is TRBJ2-5 and V is TRBV28; D gene unclear. Looked up from germline, CDR1 is MDHEN and CDR2 is SYDVKM. Trimming removed 2 bases at V and 2 bases at J, with 12 bases between. The CDR3 totals 15 residues. The CDR3 is CASSLVSGQQETQYF. CDR3 in DNA: TGTGCCAGCAGTTTAGTATCAGGCCAACAAGAGACCCAGTACTTC.

Remarks on this clone: The same CDR3 also results from other DNA sequences found in this sample. The chain carries TRBV5-1 and TRBJ2-1; D unresolved. CDR3 size: 13 residues. V dropped 0 bases and J dropped 3 bases, with 4 bases sitting between them. Germline-derived CDR1 and CDR2 are SGHRS and YFSETQ. Here the CDR3 DNA reads TGCGCCAGCAGCTTGGGTAGCTACAATGAGCAGTTCTTC. This codes for CASSLGSYNEQFF.

The CDR3 DNA reads as TGTGCCAGCAGAACGGACAGACTCTATAATTCACCCCTCCACTTT. Translation gives CASRTDRLYNSPLHF. The chain employs TRBV28 and TRBJ1-6; maybe TRBD1 (6 bases). The germline V and J ends were trimmed by 6 bases and 3 bases, with 12 bases remaining between them. Germline CDR1 MDHEN, CDR2 SYDVKM. This CDR3 spans 15 amino acids. The full variable domain, with the rest looked up from reference TRBV28 and TRBJ1-6, is DVKVTQSSRYLVKRTGEKVFLECVQDMDHENMFWYRQDPGLGLRLIYFSYDVKMKEKGDIPEGYSVSREKKERFSLILESASTNQTSMYLCASRTDRLYNSPLHFGNGTRLTVT.